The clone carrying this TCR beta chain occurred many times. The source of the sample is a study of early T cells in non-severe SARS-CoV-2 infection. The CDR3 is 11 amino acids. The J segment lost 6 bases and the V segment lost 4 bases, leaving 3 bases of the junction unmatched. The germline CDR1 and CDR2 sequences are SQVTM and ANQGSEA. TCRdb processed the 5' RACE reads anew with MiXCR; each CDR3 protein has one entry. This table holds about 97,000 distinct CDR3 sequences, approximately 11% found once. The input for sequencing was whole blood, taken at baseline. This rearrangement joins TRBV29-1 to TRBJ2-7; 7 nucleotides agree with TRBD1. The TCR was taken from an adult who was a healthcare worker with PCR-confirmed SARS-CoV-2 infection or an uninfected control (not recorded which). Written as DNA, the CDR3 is TGCAGCGTTGCGACAGGGACCGAGCAGTACTTC. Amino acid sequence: CSVATGTEQYF.